A single TCR beta chain is shown here with its context. Its antigen remains unidentified. No base-level quality is on record; no much larger clone is a single base apart. Blood RNA was extracted from unsorted whole blood with TRIzol reagent; germline DNA came from the DNeasy Blood & Tissue kit. At the time of sampling, the patients were treatment-naive and had chronic HBV infection. Roughly 4 milliliters of peripheral blood were collected into K2EDTA tubes before surgery. The CDR3 measures 14 amino acids from cysteine to phenylalanine. Solely the CDR3 DNA is kept, with 42 bases framed from the first base. V is clipped by 0 bases and J by 5 bases, and the sequence between their germline boundaries is 13 bases long. Based on the germline V gene (reference sequence), the CDR1 and CDR2 sequences are DFQATT and SNEGSKA. TCRbeta-specific cDNA was reverse-transcribed from roughly 500 ng total RNA using a constant-region primer and ProtoScript II reverse transcriptase. Three nested multiplex PCR rounds, following a slightly modified ARM-PCR procedure, were used to build the TCRbeta libraries. The first two PCR rounds used multiplex TRBV1-TRBV30 forward primers with a Cbeta reverse primer, each for about 10 cycles. Sample barcodes and Illumina adapters were attached in a final 25-cycle PCR using Deep VentR polymerase. Before sequencing, amplicons of 200-500 bp were gel-purified using a QIAquick gel extraction kit. TCRbeta amplicons were sequenced on an Illumina HiSeq 2500 with 250-bp paired-end reads. In the source study's methods: Quality trimming of reads was performed with Trimmomatic v0.33, and paired reads were merged with FLASH v1.2.11 so that full CDR3 sequences could be recovered. V, D and J germline segments were assigned to the rearranged TCRbeta sequences by MiGEC v1.2.1b. VDJtools v1.0.0 computed clonotype statistics and Shannon-Wiener diversity indices. Except for diversity analysis, only the 250 most abundant clonotypes of each sample were used in subsequent analyses to reduce sampling bias. TCRdb redid the processing of the public reads, applying fastp at Q25 and MiXCR, and retained in-frame beta chains. Each record represents a unique CDR3 protein, reported with the most common genes and DNA among its rows. These V and J calls rely on TCRdb rather than the paper's analysis. A total of approximately 310,000 distinct CDR3 sequences appear in this sample, 60% to 80% of them only once. The top ten constitute more than 8.5% of the sample.

This record comes from a study of tumor-infiltrating lymphocytes in primary liver carcinoma (dated by TCRdb to 2015 to 2018). Regarding the study in general: Four or five patients with histopathologically diagnosed primary liver carcinoma underwent surgical resection in China between late 2015 and March 2016. Of the five patients (three men and two women, aged 30 to 69 years), four had hepatocellular carcinoma and one had combined HCC and intrahepatic cholangiocarcinoma. The tumors of the five patients were staged as T1-T3 N0M0, with maximum diameters ranging from roughly 4.2 to 10 cm. Samples yielded roughly 3.65 to 7.5 million productive TCRbeta reads; read depth did not differ significantly between tissue types. Across five regions of each liver tumor, along with adjacent normal tissue and blood, the study brought together TCRbeta repertoire sequencing, expression microarrays and whole-exome sequencing. A total of some 35 specimens from 5 patients underwent TCRbeta repertoire sequencing, comprising around 25 tumor regions, 5 adjacent noncancerous liver tissues and 5 peripheral blood samples. Reproducibility between technical replicate repertoires was high, with correlation coefficients above 0.98 and mean shared-clone rates about 0.9. Overall results and qualifications from the work: Comparison of CD4+ and CD8+ T cell repertoires was precluded by the use of bulk unsorted samples. The study included only a few patients, and the authors note findings should be validated in a larger study. Only the TCR beta chain was sequenced, which likely underestimates true repertoire diversity because unpaired alpha chains were not captured. A significantly larger repertoire fraction was made up by the top 250 clones in tumors than in blood (p = 0.039). Repertoire overlap was higher between tumor regions (mean around 36%) than tumor-adjacent (around 17%) or tumor-blood (approximately 14%) pairs, consistent with antigen-driven expansion.

The sample comprised peripheral blood. The chain was built from TRBV20-1 and TRBJ1-1, with a weak D call of TRBD1 (6 bases match). This sequence was found in a middle-aged man with primary liver carcinoma and hepatitis B virus infection. The bases read TGCAGTGCTAGAGATCGGCGGGGGCGGACTGAAGCTTTCTTT. Its product reads: CSARDRRGRTEAFF.